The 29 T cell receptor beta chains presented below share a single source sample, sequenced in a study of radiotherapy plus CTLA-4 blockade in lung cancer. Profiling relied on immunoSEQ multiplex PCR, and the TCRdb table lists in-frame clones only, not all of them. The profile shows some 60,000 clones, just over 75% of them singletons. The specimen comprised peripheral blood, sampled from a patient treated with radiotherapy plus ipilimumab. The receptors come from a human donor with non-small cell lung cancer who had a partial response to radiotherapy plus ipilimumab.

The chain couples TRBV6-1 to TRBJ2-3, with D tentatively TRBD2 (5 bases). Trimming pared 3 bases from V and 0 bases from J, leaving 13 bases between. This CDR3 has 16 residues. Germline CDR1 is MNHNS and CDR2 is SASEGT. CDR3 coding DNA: TGTGCCAGCAGTGAGAGAGAGGGATCTAGCACAGATACGCAGTATTTT. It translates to CASSEREGSSTDTQYF.

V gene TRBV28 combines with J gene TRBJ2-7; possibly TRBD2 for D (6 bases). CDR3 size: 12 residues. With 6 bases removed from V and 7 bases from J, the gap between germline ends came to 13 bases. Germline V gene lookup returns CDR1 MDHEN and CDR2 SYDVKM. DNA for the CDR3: TGTGCCAGCAGCACGGGAGAGTTTGAGCAGTACTTC. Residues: CASSTGEFEQYF.

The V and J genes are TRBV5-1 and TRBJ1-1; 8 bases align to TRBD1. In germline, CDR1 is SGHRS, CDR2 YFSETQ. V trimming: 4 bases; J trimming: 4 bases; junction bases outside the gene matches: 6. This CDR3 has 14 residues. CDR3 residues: CASSRTGTGTEAFF. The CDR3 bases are TGCGCCAGCAGCCGGACAGGGACTGGCACTGAAGCTTTCTTT.

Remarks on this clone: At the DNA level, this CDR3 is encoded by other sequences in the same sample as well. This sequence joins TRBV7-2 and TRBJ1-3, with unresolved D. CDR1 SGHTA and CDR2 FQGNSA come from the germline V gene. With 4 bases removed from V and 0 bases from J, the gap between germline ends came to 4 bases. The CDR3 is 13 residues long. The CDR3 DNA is TGTGCCAGCAGCTCTTCCTCTGGAAACACCATATATTTT. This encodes CASSSSSGNTIYF.

CDR3 sequence: CASRGTGPSSIDTQYF. DNA of the CDR3: TGTGCCAGCAGGGGGACAGGACCCTCCTCTATAGATACGCAGTATTTT. The V call is TRBV28, the J call TRBJ2-3, with TRBD1 identical over 8 bases. CDR1 MDHEN and CDR2 SYDVKM come from the germline V gene. J gave up 5 bases and V 6 bases, and 13 bases lay outside the gene matches. The CDR3 is 16 residues long.

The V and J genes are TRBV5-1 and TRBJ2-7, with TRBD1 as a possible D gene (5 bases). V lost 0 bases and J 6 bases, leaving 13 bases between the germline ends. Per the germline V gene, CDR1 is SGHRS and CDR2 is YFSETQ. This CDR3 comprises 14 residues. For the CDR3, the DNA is TGCGCCAGCAGCTTGGCCCAGGGCCACGGCGAGCAGTACTTC. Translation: CASSLAQGHGEQYF.

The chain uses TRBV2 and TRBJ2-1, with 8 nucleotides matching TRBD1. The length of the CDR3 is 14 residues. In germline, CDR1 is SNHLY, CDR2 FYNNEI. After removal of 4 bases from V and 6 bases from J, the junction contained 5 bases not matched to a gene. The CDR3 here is CASSVTGGGNEQFF. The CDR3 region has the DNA TGTGCCAGCAGTGTAACAGGGGGTGGCAATGAGCAGTTCTTC.

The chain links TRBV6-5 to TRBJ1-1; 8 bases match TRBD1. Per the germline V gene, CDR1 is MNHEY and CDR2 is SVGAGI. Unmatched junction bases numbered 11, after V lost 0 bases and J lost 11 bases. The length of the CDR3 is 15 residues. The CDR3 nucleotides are TGTGCCAGCAGTTACTCTACAGGGGGGTGGGGGGAGGCTTTCTTT. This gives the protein CASSYSTGGWGEAFF.

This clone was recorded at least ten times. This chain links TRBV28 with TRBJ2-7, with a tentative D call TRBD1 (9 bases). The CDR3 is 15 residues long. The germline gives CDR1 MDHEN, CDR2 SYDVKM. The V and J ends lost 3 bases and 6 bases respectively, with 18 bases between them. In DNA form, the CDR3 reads TGTGCCAGCAGTTTTAGCGGGACAGGGATTGCCGAGCAGTACTTC. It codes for CASSFSGTGIAEQYF. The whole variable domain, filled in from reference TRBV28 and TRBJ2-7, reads DVKVTQSSRYLVKRTGEKVFLECVQDMDHENMFWYRQDPGLGLRLIYFSYDVKMKEKGDIPEGYSVSREKKERFSLILESASTNQTSMYLCASSFSGTGIAEQYFGPGTRLTVT.

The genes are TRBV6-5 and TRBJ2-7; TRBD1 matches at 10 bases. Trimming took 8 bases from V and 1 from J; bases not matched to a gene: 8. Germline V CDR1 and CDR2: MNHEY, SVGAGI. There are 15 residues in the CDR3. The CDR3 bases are TGTGCCAGCCGTCCGGGACAGGGGTTATCCTACGAGCAGTACTTC. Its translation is CASRPGQGLSYEQYF.

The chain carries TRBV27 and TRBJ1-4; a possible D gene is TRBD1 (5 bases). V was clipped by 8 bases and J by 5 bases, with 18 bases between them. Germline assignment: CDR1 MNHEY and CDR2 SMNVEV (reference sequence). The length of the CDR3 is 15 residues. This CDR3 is CASAVLGRANEKLFF. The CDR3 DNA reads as TGTGCCAGCGCCGTTTTGGGCAGGGCGAATGAAAAACTGTTTTTT.

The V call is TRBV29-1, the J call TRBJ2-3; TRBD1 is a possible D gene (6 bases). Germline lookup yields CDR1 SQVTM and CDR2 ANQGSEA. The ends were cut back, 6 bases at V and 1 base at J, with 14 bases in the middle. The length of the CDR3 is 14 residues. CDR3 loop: CSVTGKGGTDTQYF. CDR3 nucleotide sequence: TGCAGCGTAACAGGGAAGGGTGGCACAGATACGCAGTATTTT.

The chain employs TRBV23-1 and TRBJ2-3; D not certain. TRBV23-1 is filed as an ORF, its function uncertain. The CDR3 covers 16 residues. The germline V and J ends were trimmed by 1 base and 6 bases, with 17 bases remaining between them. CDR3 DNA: TGCGCCAGCAGTCAATACCGCAAAACCAAGAGGGATACGCAGTATTTT. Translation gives CASSQYRKTKRDTQYF.

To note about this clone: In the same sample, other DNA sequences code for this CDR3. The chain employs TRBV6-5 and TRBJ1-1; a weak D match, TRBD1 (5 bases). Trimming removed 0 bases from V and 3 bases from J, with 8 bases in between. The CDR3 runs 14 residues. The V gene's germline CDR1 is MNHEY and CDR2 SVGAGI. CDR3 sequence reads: CASSYSTGDTEAFF. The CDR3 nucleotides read TGTGCCAGCAGTTACTCGACGGGGGACACTGAAGCTTTCTTT.

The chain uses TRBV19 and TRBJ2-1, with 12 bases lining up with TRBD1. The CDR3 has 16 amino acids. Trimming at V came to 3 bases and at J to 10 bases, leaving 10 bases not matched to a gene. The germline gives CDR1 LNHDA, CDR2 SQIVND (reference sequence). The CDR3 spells CASSIRGQGAQWEQFF. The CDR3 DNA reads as TGTGCCAGTAGTATTAGGGGACAGGGGGCACAATGGGAGCAGTTCTTC.

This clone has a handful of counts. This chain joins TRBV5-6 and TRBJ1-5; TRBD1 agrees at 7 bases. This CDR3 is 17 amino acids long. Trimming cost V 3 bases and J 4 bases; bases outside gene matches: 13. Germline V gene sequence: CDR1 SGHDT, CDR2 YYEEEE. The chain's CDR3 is CASSSGTARLFNQPQHF. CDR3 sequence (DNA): TGTGCCAGCAGCTCCGGGACAGCGAGATTATTTAATCAGCCCCAGCATTTT.

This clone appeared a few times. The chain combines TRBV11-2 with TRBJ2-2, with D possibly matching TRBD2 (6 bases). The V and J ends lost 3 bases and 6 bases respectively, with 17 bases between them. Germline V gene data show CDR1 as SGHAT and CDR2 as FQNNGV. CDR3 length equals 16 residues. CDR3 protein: CASSFSLAYESGELFF. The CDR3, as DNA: TGTGCCAGCAGCTTTAGTCTAGCGTATGAGTCCGGGGAGCTGTTTTTT.

The CDR3 loop is CASSLKSDWGNQPQHF. The CDR3, as DNA: TGTGCCAGCAGCTTGAAATCCGACTGGGGCAATCAGCCCCAGCATTTT. V gene TRBV5-6 combines with J gene TRBJ1-5, with unresolved D. CDR3 length: 16 amino acids. Trimming cost V 1 base and J 2 bases, with 13 bases left between them. From germline, CDR1 is SGHDT and CDR2 YYEEEE.

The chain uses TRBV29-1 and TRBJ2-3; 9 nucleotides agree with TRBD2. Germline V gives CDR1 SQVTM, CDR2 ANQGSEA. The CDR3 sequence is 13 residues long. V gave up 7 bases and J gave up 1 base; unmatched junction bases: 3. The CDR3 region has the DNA TGCAGCGCCGCGGGGGGGGGCACAGATACGCAGTATTTT. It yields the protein CSAAGGGTDTQYF.

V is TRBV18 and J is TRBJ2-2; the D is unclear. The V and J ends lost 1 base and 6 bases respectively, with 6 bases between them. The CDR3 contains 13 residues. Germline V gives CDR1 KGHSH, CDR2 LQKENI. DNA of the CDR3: TGTGCCAGCTCACCACGAGGAGCCGGGGAGCTGTTTTTT. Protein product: CASSPRGAGELFF.

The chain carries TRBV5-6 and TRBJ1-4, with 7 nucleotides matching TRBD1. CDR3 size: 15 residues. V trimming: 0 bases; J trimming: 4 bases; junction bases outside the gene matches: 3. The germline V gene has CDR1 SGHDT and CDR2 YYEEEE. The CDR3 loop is CASSLDRGLNEKLFF. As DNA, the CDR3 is TGTGCCAGCAGCTTGGACAGGGGCCTTAATGAAAAACTGTTTTTT.

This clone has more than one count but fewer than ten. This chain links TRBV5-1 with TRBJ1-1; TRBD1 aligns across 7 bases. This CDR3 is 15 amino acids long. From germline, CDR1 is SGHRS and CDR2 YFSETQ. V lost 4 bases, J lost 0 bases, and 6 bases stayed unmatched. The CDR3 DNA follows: TGCGCCAGCAGCCTGGCCGGGACAGTGAACACTGAAGCTTTCTTT. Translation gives CASSLAGTVNTEAFF.

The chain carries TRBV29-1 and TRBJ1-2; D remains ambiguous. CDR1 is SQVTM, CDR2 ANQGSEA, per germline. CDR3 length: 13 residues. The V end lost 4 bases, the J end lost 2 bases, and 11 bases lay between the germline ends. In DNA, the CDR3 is TGCAGCGTTGCCCGGACGGGGAACTATGGCTACACCTTC. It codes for CSVARTGNYGYTF.

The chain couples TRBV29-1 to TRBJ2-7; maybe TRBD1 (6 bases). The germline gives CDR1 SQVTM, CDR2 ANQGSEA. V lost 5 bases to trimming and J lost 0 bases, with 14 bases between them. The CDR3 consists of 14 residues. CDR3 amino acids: CSVRRDTSSYEQYF. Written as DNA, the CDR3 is TGCAGCGTTCGCCGGGACACCAGCTCCTACGAGCAGTACTTC.

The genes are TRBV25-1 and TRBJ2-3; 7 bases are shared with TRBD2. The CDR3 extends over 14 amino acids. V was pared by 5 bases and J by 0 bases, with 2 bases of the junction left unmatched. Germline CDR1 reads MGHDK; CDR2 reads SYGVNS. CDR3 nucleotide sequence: TGTGCCAGCAGTCCGGGGGGAAGCACAGATACGCAGTATTTT. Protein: CASSPGGSTDTQYF.

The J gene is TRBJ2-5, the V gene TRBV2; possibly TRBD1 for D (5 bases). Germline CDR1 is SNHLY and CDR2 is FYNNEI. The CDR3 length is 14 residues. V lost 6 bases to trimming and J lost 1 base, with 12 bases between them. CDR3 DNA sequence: TGTGCCAGCAGGGTGACAGACCTCCAAGAGACCCAGTACTTC. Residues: CASRVTDLQETQYF. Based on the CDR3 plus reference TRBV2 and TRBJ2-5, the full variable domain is EPEVTQTPSHQVTQMGQEVILRCVPISNHLYFYWYRQILGQKVEFLVSFYNNEISEKSEIFDDQFSVERPDGSNFTLKIRSTKLEDSAMYFCASRVTDLQETQYFGPGTRLLVL.

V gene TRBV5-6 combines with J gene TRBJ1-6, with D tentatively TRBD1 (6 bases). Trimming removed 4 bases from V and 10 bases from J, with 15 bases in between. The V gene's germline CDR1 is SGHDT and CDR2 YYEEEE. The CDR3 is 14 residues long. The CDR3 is CASSRDTGKSPLHF. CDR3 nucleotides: TGTGCCAGCAGCCGAGACACAGGGAAGTCACCCCTCCACTTT.

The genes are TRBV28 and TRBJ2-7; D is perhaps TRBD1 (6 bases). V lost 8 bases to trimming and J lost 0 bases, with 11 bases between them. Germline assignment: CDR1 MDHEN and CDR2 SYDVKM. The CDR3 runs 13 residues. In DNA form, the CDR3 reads TGTGCCAGCTGTTCAGGGGACTCCTACGAGCAGTACTTC. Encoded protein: CASCSGDSYEQYF.

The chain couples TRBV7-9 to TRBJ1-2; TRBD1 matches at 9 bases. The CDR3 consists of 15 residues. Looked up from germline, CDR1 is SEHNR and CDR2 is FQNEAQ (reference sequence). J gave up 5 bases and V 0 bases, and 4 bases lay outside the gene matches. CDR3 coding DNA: TGTGCCAGCAGCTTAGCCAAGGGGACAGGGTATGGCTACACCTTC. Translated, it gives CASSLAKGTGYGYTF.